The 20 T cell receptor beta chains below come from one sample, sequenced in a study of T-cell reconstitution after alpha-beta-depleted transplantation in children. Preparation of the TCRbeta library used unique molecular identifiers. TCRdb reprocessed the PCR reads with MiXCR, giving one entry per CDR3 protein. Of some 150,000 distinct CDR3 sequences in the sample, around 10% were seen once. The material sequenced was PBMCs, mostly from graft donor cells, taken 180 days after TCRalphabeta/CD19-depleted stem cell transplant. The receptor set was obtained from a female patient aged 2 to 10 who had a stem cell transplant for congenital amegakaryocytic thrombocytopenia, so the T cells may come from the graft donor.

This clonotype was seen repeatedly, ten times or more. The CDR3 DNA follows: TGTGCCAGCAGTTCCAGGGAACCTGAGCAGTTCTTC. It codes for CASSSREPEQFF. The rearrangement uses TRBV12-3 or TRBV12-4 and TRBJ2-1; D might be TRBD1 (5 bases). This CDR3 has 12 amino acids. Trimming shortened V by 4 bases and J by 9 bases, and 10 bases separated the two germline ends.

Many counts were recorded for this clonotype. V and J are TRBV7-9 and TRBJ2-7, with D possibly being TRBD1 (6 bases). The CDR3 totals 14 residues. Germline V gene data show CDR1 as SEHNR and CDR2 as FQNEAQ (reference sequence). V lost 4 bases to trimming and J lost 1 base, with 11 bases between them. The CDR3, as DNA: TGTGCCAGCAGCTCCCCGGACAGTTCCTACGAGCAGTACTTC. It encodes CASSSPDSSYEQYF.

This clonotype has a count of ten or more. The CDR3 loop is CASRQGPGGPIGELFF. In nucleotides, the CDR3 is TGTGCCAGCAGACAGGGACCGGGAGGGCCGATCGGGGAGCTGTTTTTT. V and J are TRBV11-2 and TRBJ2-2, with TRBD2 matching 8 bases. The J segment lost 7 bases and the V segment lost 6 bases, leaving 13 bases of the junction unmatched. Germline CDR1 is SGHAT and CDR2 is FQNNGV. The CDR3 is 16 residues long.

The genes are TRBV6-5 and TRBJ1-1; no firm D call. V lost 2 bases, J lost 0 bases, and 7 bases lay in between. CDR3 length: 14 amino acids. Germline V gene lookup returns CDR1 MNHEY and CDR2 SVGAGI. In DNA form, the CDR3 reads TGTGCCAGCAGTTACCTAGAGGTGAACACTGAAGCTTTCTTT. Protein product: CASSYLEVNTEAFF.

This clonotype was seen a few times. The V gene is TRBV11-1, the J gene TRBJ2-7, with a possible D match to TRBD2 (6 bases). The germline V gene has CDR1 SGHAT and CDR2 FQDESV (reference sequence). CDR3 length: 15 residues. Deletions cut 3 bases from V and 0 bases from J, with 12 bases between. The CDR3 DNA reads TGTGCCAGCAGCTTTTCTAGCGTCTACTCCTACGAGCAGTACTTC. Translated: CASSFSSVYSYEQYF.

This clonotype occurred many times. This chain links TRBV7-9 with TRBJ2-3; 10 nucleotides line up with TRBD2. V lost 5 bases to trimming and J lost 4 bases; unmatched junction nucleotides: 9. The CDR3 spans 16 residues. Germline CDR1 SEHNR, CDR2 FQNEAQ (reference sequence). CDR3 nucleotide sequence: TGTGCCAGCAGCCCCATTGGACTAGCGGCGGCAGATACGCAGTATTTT. As protein: CASSPIGLAAADTQYF.

The table lists this clonotype with many counts. The chain uses TRBV4-3 and TRBJ2-7, with TRBD2 matching 7 bases. The CDR3 spans 15 residues. CDR1 is LGHNA, CDR2 YSLEER, per germline. The J segment lost 3 bases and the V segment lost 0 bases, leaving 5 bases of the junction unmatched. This chain's CDR3 is CASSQDRLAVYEQYF. CDR3 nucleotide sequence: TGCGCCAGCAGCCAAGATCGCCTAGCGGTCTACGAGCAGTACTTC.

This chain connects TRBV6-1 to TRBJ2-5; D gene ambiguous. The germline CDR1 and CDR2 sequences are MNHNS and SASEGT. V was trimmed by 1 base and J by 7 bases, leaving 22 bases between them. The CDR3 is 17 amino acids. CDR3 nucleotides: TGTGCCAGCAGTGAAGTCCCCCCGCGGCAAAAGGTTGGGACCCAGTACTTC. Its translation: CASSEVPPRQKVGTQYF.

This clonotype was seen ten or more times. V gene TRBV21-1 combines with J gene TRBJ1-6; the table's D gene call, TRBD1, was not cross checked with the DNA. TRBV21-1 is labeled a pseudogene. The CDR3 is 15 residues long. CDR3 nucleotides: TGTGCCAGCAGCAAACGGACAGGGGGCGGTTCACCCCTCCACTTT. This translates into CASSKRTGGGSPLHF.

This clonotype was detected many times. The chain links TRBV5-1 to TRBJ2-1; 8 nucleotides line up with TRBD2. Trimming at V came to 5 bases and at J to 0 bases, leaving 7 bases not matched to a gene. The germline CDR1 and CDR2 sequences are SGHRS and YFSETQ. This CDR3 spans 16 amino acids. CDR3 nucleotides: TGCGCCAGCAGTCGGGGGGGCGGTCCCTCCTACAATGAGCAGTTCTTC. Its protein product is CASSRGGGPSYNEQFF.

The table lists this clonotype with a few counts. The J gene is TRBJ2-7, the V gene TRBV20-1, with D perhaps matching TRBD2 (6 bases). Germline V gene data show CDR1 as DFQATT and CDR2 as SNEGSKA (reference sequence). This CDR3 is built from 13 residues. With 1 base removed from V and 5 bases from J, the gap between germline ends came to 12 bases. The CDR3 region is CSARGQGGNEQYF. Here the CDR3 DNA reads TGCAGTGCTAGAGGTCAGGGAGGCAACGAGCAGTACTTC.

The sample holds a few counts of this clonotype. This chain links TRBV20-1 with TRBJ1-3; D uncertain. V was pared by 3 bases and J by 4 bases, with 10 bases between. Looked up from germline, CDR1 is DFQATT and CDR2 is SNEGSKA (reference sequence). The CDR3 runs 13 residues. This CDR3 is CSASSGLGNTIYF. The CDR3 DNA sequence: TGCAGTGCTAGTTCTGGACTCGGAAACACCATATATTTT.

To note about this clonotype: A much larger clonotype is one base distant, so this may be a read error. V and J are TRBV7-9 and TRBJ1-1; D unclear. In germline, CDR1 is SEHNR, CDR2 FQNEAQ (reference sequence). This CDR3 has 13 residues. CDR3 sequence reads: CASSFSWVAESFF. CDR3 nucleotide sequence: TGTGCCAGCAGCTTCAGTTGGGTGGCTGAATCTTTCTTT.

The table lists this clonotype with a few counts. The chain uses TRBV6-5 and TRBJ2-3, with 7 bases lining up with TRBD2. The ends lost 2 bases at V and 3 bases at J; junction bases unmatched: 5. This CDR3 is 15 amino acids long. From germline, CDR1 is MNHEY and CDR2 SVGAGI. CDR3 coding DNA: TGTGCCAGCAGTTACGCGGGAGTAAGGACAGATACGCAGTATTTT. It encodes CASSYAGVRTDTQYF.

This chain joins TRBV5-1 and TRBJ2-5; tentative D call: TRBD1 (6 bases). The CDR3 is made up of 13 amino acids. The germline gives CDR1 SGHRS, CDR2 YFSETQ. The V end lost 4 bases, the J end lost 3 bases, and 10 bases lay between the germline ends. The CDR3 nucleotides are TGCGCCAGCAGCCGGCAGGGGAAAGAGACCCAGTACTTC. Translated, it gives CASSRQGKETQYF.

There are many counts of this clonotype. This chain connects TRBV5-1 to TRBJ2-1, with 7 bases that match TRBD2. Germline trimming cut 0 bases from V and 0 bases from J; bases unmatched to any gene: 3. Looked up from germline, CDR1 is SGHRS and CDR2 is YFSETQ. The CDR3 totals 16 residues. This CDR3 is CASSLGAGASYNEQFF. Written as DNA, the CDR3 is TGCGCCAGCAGCTTGGGTGCGGGAGCCTCCTACAATGAGCAGTTCTTC.

This clonotype was counted at least ten times. V is TRBV5-1 and J is TRBJ2-3; 12 nucleotides line up with TRBD2. Germline V gene sequence: CDR1 SGHRS, CDR2 YFSETQ. This CDR3 has 17 amino acids. J gave up 2 bases and V 4 bases, and 8 bases lay outside the gene matches. CDR3 loop: CASSTRTSGKFTDTQYF. The DNA for the CDR3 is TGCGCCAGCAGCACGCGGACTAGCGGGAAGTTCACAGATACGCAGTATTTT.

This chain links TRBV5-6 with TRBJ2-7, with 7 bases fitting TRBD2. J was trimmed by 2 bases and V by 1 base; bases with no gene match: 3. The CDR3 loop spans 14 amino acids. The germline V gene encodes CDR1 SGHDT and CDR2 YYEEEE. CDR3 protein: CASSLSGGPYEQYF. For the CDR3, the DNA is TGTGCCAGCAGCTTGTCGGGAGGTCCCTACGAGCAGTACTTC.

This clonotype was detected many times. This rearrangement joins TRBV28 to TRBJ2-7; the D gene is possibly TRBD2 (7 bases). This CDR3 contains 15 residues. Trimming removed 5 bases from V and 6 bases from J, with 20 bases in between. Germline V gene data show CDR1 as MDHEN and CDR2 as SYDVKM. The CDR3 here is CASSTDRRGLSEQYF. The CDR3 nucleotides are TGTGCCAGCAGTACCGACAGGCGGGGGCTCTCCGAGCAGTACTTC.

This clonotype occurred many times. This chain links TRBV12-3 or TRBV12-4 with TRBJ1-3; D is undetermined. CDR3 length: 14 residues. The V gene lost 6 bases and the J gene lost 7 bases, with 16 bases spanning the gap. The CDR3 sequence: CASSPPVERNTIYF. The CDR3 DNA reads TGTGCCAGCAGCCCGCCGGTAGAACGGAACACCATATATTTT.